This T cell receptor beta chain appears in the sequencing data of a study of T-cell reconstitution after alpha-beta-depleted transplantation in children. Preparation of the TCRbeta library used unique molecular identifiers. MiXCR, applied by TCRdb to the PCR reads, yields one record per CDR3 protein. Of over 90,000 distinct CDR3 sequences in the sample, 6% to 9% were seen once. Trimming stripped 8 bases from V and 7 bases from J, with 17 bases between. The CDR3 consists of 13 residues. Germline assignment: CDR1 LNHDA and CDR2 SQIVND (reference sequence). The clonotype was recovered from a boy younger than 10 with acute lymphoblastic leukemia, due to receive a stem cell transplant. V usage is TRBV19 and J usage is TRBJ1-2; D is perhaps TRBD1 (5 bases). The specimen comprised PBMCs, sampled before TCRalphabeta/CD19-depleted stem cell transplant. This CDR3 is CASQRALGAGYTF. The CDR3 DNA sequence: TGTGCCAGTCAGAGGGCGTTAGGGGCTGGCTACACCTTC.